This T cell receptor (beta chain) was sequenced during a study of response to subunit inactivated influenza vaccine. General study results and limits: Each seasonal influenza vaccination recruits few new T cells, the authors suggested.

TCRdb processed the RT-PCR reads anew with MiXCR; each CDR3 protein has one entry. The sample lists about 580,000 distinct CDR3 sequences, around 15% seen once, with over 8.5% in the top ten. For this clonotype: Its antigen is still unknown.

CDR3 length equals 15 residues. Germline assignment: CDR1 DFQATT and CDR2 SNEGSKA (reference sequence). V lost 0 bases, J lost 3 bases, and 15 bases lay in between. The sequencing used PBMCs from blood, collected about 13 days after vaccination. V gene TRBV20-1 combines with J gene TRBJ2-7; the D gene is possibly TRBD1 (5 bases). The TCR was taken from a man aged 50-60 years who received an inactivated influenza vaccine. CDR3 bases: TGCAGTGCTAGAGATATTTCGGGCAGGGTCTACGAGCAGTACTTC. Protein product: CSARDISGRVYEQYF.